The rows below give T cell receptor beta chains drawn from one sample of a study of blood T cells in healthy people across ages. TCRdb re-derived calls from the 5' RACE reads in MiXCR, one entry per CDR3 protein. The sample lists under 2,000,000 distinct CDR3 sequences; around 50% were seen once. Source material: blood. The receptors originated from a woman in her forties in good health. Both conserved end residues are part of each CDR3. D genes are given only for firm matches. Clone size appears in some rows only: once, few, many, or a class for an expanded clone.

TRBD1	14	TRBV20-1	NA	TRBJ2-7	TGCAGTGTACCAGGGGACAGGGGGCAAGAGACCCTGTACTTC	CSVPGDRGQETLYF
NA	15	TRBV7-2	few	TRBJ2-5	TGTGCCAGCAGCTTATTGAGGGTCAGGGCAGAGACCCAGTACTTC	CASSLLRVRAETQYF
NA	12	TRBV6-2/TRBV6-3	once	TRBJ2-1	TGTGCCAGCAGTTACCCCGAACATGAGCAGTTCTTC	CASSYPEHEQFF
TRBD1	15	TRBV20-1	few	TRBJ2-5	TGCAGTGCTAGGGCTCCCGGGACAGGGTTGGAGACCCAGTACTTC	CSARAPGTGLETQYF
TRBD2	12	TRBV20-1	NA	TRBJ2-1	TGCAGTGCTGGGGGGGGTAGGAATGAGCAGTTCTTC	CSAGGGRNEQFF
NA	17	TRBV11-2	NA	TRBJ2-3	TGTGCCAGCAGCTTAGTCGTCACAGGGCCAAGCACAGATACGCAGTATTTT	CASSLVVTGPSTDTQYF
TRBD1	15	TRBV15	NA	TRBJ1-2	TGTGCCACCAGCAGAGATCGGGGACAGGGTAATGGCTACACCTTC	CATSRDRGQGNGYTF
TRBD1	16	TRBV27	NA	TRBJ2-5	TGTGCCAGCAGTCCCCGCCCTGCGGACAGGGAAGAGACCCAGTACTTC	CASSPRPADREETQYF
NA	15	TRBV20-1	NA	TRBJ2-3	TGCAGCAATACCTACCGGGACCTTCCGGCGGATACGCAGTATTTT	CSNTYRDLPADTQYF
TRBD1	14	TRBV5-1	few	TRBJ2-5	TGCGCCAGCAGCTGGGACAGGACAGCAGAGACCCAGTACTTC	CASSWDRTAETQYF
TRBD1	14	TRBV6-1	few	TRBJ2-5	TGTGCCAGCAGGACTATAGGGGGCACGAAGACCCAGTACTTC	CASRTIGGTKTQYF
TRBD2	15	TRBV4-3	NA	TRBJ2-1	TGCGCCAGCAGCCAACGCCTAGCGGGGGCAAATGAGCAGTTCTTC	CASSQRLAGANEQFF
NA	12	TRBV12-3/TRBV12-4	NA	TRBJ2-7	TGTGCCTCGGGTGTGATACACTACGAGCAGTACTTC	CASGVIHYEQYF
TRBD1	16	TRBV5-1	few	TRBJ2-7	TGCGCCAGCAGCTTGGACCCCGGGACAGCAATCTACGAGCAGTACTTC	CASSLDPGTAIYEQYF
NA	12	TRBV10-3	NA	TRBJ1-5	TGTGCCATCAGCGGTACCAATCAGCCCCAGCATTTT	CAISGTNQPQHF
TRBD1	14	TRBV12-3/TRBV12-4	once	TRBJ2-7	TGTGCCAGCAAAGAGGGGACAGGCTACAATGAGCAGTACTTC	CASKEGTGYNEQYF
NA	16	TRBV20-1	NA	TRBJ2-1	TGCAGTGCCACCGACCCCCGCTGGCAGCCCTGCAATGAGCAGTTCTTC	CSATDPRWQPCNEQFF
TRBD1	14	TRBV28	NA	TRBJ1-5	TGTGCCAGCAACAGGGGGCCCCTCAATCAGCCCCAGCATTTT	CASNRGPLNQPQHF
TRBD1	15	TRBV5-1	NA	TRBJ2-1	TGCGCCAGCAGCAATACAGGGGAAACATACAATGAGCAGTTCTTC	CASSNTGETYNEQFF
NA	16	TRBV7-4	NA	TRBJ1-1	TGTGCCAGCAGGGGGAGAGGAGAAAGGGGTTCCACTGAAGCTTTCTTT	CASRGRGERGSTEAFF
TRBD1	13	TRBV20-1	NA	TRBJ1-2	TGCAGTGCTAGGACCGGGACAGCCTATGGCTACACCTTC	CSARTGTAYGYTF
NA	11	TRBV24-1	NA	TRBJ2-5	TGTGCCACCAGTGCGCTACGGGAGCAGTACTTC	CATSALREQYF
NA	14	TRBV7-2	NA	TRBJ2-7	TGTGCCAGCAGCTTCACACCGCTATCCTACGAGCAGTACTTC	CASSFTPLSYEQYF
NA	13	TRBV10-3	few	TRBJ1-2	TGTGCCATCAGTGATGGGGGCGGCTATGGCTACACCTTC	CAISDGGGYGYTF
TRBD1	19	TRBV6-1	once	TRBJ2-1	TGTGCCAGCACGCTGACAGGGATCGGGATAGAGGGCTCCTACAATGAGCAGTTCTTC	CASTLTGIGIEGSYNEQFF
TRBD2	16	TRBV29-1	few	TRBJ2-5	TGCAGCGTCAAAACGACTAGCGGGGGGCTTTCTGGGACCCAGTACTTC	CSVKTTSGGLSGTQYF
NA	16	TRBV6-1	NA	TRBJ2-1	TGTGCCAGCAGTAAAGAGGGGACCCCCTCCTACAATGAGCAGTTCTTC	CASSKEGTPSYNEQFF
NA	12	TRBV29-1	NA	TRBJ1-4	TGCAGCGTTGAAGACAGGGATGAAAAACTGTTTTTT	CSVEDRDEKLFF
NA	16	TRBV4-3	NA	TRBJ2-3	TGCGCCAGCAGCCCCGGAGCAGGGCAGGGCACAGATACGCAGTATTTT	CASSPGAGQGTDTQYF
NA	14	TRBV6-2/TRBV6-3	NA	TRBJ1-2	TGTGCCAGCAAGTGGACAGCGGGAAACTATGGCTACACCTTC	CASKWTAGNYGYTF
NA	15	TRBV3-1	NA	TRBJ2-3	TGTGCCAGCAGCCAAGAGGCGATGTGGTCAGATACGCAGTATTTT	CASSQEAMWSDTQYF
NA	16	TRBV24-1	NA	TRBJ2-1	TGTGCCACCAGTGATTTGCGGTACGGGGCCTACAATGAGCAGTTCTTC	CATSDLRYGAYNEQFF
NA	11	TRBV5-1	once	TRBJ1-1	TGCGCCAGCACCAGGGAGTCTGAAGCTTTCTTT	CASTRESEAFF
NA	12	TRBV7-2	few	TRBJ2-7	TGTGCCAGCAGCTACGATCAGGGCGAGCAGTACTTC	CASSYDQGEQYF
NA	16	TRBV27	few	TRBJ2-3	TGTGCCAGCAGCCCTCTTCGGGGACCTAGCACAGATACGCAGTATTTT	CASSPLRGPSTDTQYF
NA	15	TRBV4-3	few	TRBJ1-1	TGCGCCAGCAGCCAAGAGGCGGGGTATGACACTGAAGCTTTCTTT	CASSQEAGYDTEAFF
NA	15	TRBV6-2/TRBV6-3	few	TRBJ1-5	TGTGCCAGCAGACATGGGGGGACGGGCAATCAGCCCCAGCATTTT	CASRHGGTGNQPQHF